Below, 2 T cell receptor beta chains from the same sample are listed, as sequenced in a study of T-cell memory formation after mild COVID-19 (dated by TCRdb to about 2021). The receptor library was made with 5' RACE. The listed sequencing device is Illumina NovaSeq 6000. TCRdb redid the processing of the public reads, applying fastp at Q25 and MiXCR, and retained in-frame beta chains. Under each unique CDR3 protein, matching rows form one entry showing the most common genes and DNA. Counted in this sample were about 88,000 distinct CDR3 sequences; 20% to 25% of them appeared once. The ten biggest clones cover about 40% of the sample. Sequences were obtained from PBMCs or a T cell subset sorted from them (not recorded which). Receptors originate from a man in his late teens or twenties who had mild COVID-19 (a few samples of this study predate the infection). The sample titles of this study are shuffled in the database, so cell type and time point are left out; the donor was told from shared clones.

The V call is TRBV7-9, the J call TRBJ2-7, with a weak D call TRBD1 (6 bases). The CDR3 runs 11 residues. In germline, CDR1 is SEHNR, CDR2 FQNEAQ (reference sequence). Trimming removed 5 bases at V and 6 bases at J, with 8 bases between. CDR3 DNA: TGTGCCAGCAGCACCAGGGGCGAGCAGTACGTC. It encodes CASSTRGEQYV.

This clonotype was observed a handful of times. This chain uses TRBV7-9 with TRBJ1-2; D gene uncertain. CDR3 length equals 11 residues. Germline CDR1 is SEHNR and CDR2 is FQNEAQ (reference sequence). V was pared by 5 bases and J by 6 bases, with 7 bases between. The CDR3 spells CASSAPDGYTF. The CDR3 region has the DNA TGTGCCAGCAGCGCGCCGGATGGCTACACCTTC.